One sample yielded the 15 T cell receptor beta chains listed below, sequenced in a study of T cells in women clearing cervical HPV infection. The repertoire was sequenced with immunoSEQ multiplex PCR; TCRdb's copy has only in-frame clones and lacks some. With 49,000 or so clones in the sample, the ten largest clones hold about a third. Input material: blood buffy coat. Receptors originate from a woman aged 18 to 75 with a cervical HPV16 infection that either progressed to CIN3+ or cleared (not recorded which).

A remark on this clone: The read is 3 residues too short to cover the CDR3 end, so that end is filled in from the germline J gene. V is TRBV29-1 and J is TRBJ2-7; the match to TRBD1 covers 10 bases. V shed 4 bases, J shed 1 base, and the junction held 4 bases outside the gene matches. Germline V gives CDR1 SQVTM, CDR2 ANQGSEA. CDR3 length: 14 residues. CDR3 in amino acids: CSVAGTGVSYEQYF. Partial CDR3 DNA: TGCAGCGTTGCCGGGACAGGGGTGTCCTACGAG.

Points on this clone: The missing CDR3 end, 3 residues past where the read stops, is filled in from the germline J gene. The V and J genes are TRBV29-1 and TRBJ2-5, with D maybe TRBD1 (5 bases). Germline loops: CDR1 SQVTM, CDR2 ANQGSEA. CDR3 length equals 15 residues. Deletions cut 7 bases from V and 4 bases from J, with 22 bases between. The DNA read from the CDR3 is TGCAGCGCCCTTGGTACGGACACTGGTAGAGAGACC. It translates to CSALGTDTGRET. The full CDR3 protein is CSALGTDTGRETQYF. Complete variable domain (other parts from reference TRBV29-1 and TRBJ2-5): SAVISQKPSRDICQRGTSLTIQCQVDSQVTMMFWYRQQPGQSLTLIATANQGSEATYESGFVIDKFPISRPNLTFSTLTVSNMSPEDSSIYLCSALGTDTGRETQYFGPGTRLLVL.

Concerning this clone itself: The missing CDR3 end, 3 residues past where the read stops, is filled in from the germline J gene. The chain combines TRBV19 with TRBJ2-3, with D perhaps TRBD2 (6 bases). CDR1 LNHDA and CDR2 SQIVND come from the germline V gene (reference sequence). V was shortened by 6 bases and J by 2 bases, with 12 bases between the two germline ends. The CDR3 covers 14 residues. CDR3 bases read: TGTGCCAGTAGCCTGGGACTTTCCACAGATACG. Its protein product is CASSLGLSTDT. The CDR3 in its entirety is CASSLGLSTDTQYF.

As concerns this clone: Read sequence stops 3 residues before the CDR3 end, and the germline J gene provides the missing end. V and J are TRBV7-3 and TRBJ1-5; D gene unclear. CDR1 is SGHTA and CDR2 is FQGTGA in the germline V gene. The CDR3 has 13 residues. V lost 5 bases, J lost 0 bases, and 5 bases lay in between. The sequenced part of the CDR3 DNA is TGTGCCAGCAGCCAGGATAGCAATCAGCCC. Protein product: CASSQDSNQP. The full CDR3 protein is CASSQDSNQPQHF.

To note about this clone: The read stops 3 residues short of the end of the CDR3; the missing end is completed from the germline J gene. The rearrangement links TRBV19 to TRBJ2-3, with D possibly called TRBD1 or TRBD2 (5 bases each). Germline CDR1 LNHDA, CDR2 SQIVND (reference sequence). The CDR3 extends over 11 amino acids. CDR3 sequence reads: CASRQGETQYF. The covered CDR3 bases are TGTGCCAGTAGGCAGGGAGAGACG.

Concerning this clone: The observed sequence ends 3 residues before the CDR3 terminus, with the missing tail filled in from the germline J gene. The V and J genes are TRBV19 and TRBJ2-7; maybe TRBD1 (6 bases). Germline V gene data show CDR1 as LNHDA and CDR2 as SQIVND (reference sequence). The CDR3 has 13 residues. V gave up 3 bases and J gave up 6 bases, with 12 bases separating them. CDR3 protein: CASSMYRDGEQYF. The part of the CDR3 DNA that was read is TGTGCCAGTAGTATGTACAGGGATGGCGAG.

This CDR3 is CAWSVTSGASNEQFF. Partial CDR3 DNA: TGTGCCTGGAGTGTAACTAGCGGCGCTTCCAATGAG. The chain employs TRBV30 and TRBJ2-1; 8 bases line up with TRBD2. The CDR3 goes on 3 residues after the read ends, and that part is filled in from the germline J gene. The CDR3 is made up of 15 amino acids. V lost 0 bases and J lost 6; bases outside the gene matches: 7. Germline V lookup: CDR1 GTSNPN, CDR2 SVGIG (reference sequence).

About this clone: With the read ending 3 residues before the CDR3 end, the germline J gene is used to fill in that end. The chain recombines TRBV5-5 with TRBJ1-1; D unclear. This CDR3 region has 13 residues. The V gene's germline CDR1 is SGHKS and CDR2 YYEKEE (reference sequence). Trimming took 4 bases from V and 0 from J, leaving 7 bases between them. This CDR3 is CASSPQLNTEAFF. The covered CDR3 bases are TGTGCCAGCAGCCCGCAGTTGAACACTGAA.

In regard to this clone: The DNA ends 3 residues before the CDR3 does, and the rest of the CDR3 is filled in from the germline J gene. This chain connects TRBV6-2 or TRBV6-3 to TRBJ2-4, with a tentative D call TRBD1 (6 bases). Germline assignment: CDR1 MNHEY and CDR2 SVGEGT. CDR3 length equals 14 residues. The CDR3 bases that were read are TGTGCCAGCAGTTACAAGGGGGTCAATCAGCCT. Protein: CASSYKGVNQP. The whole CDR3 sequence reads CASSYKGVNQPQYF.

This CDR3 is CASSLTGGRGQPQHF. CDR3 DNA, as far as it was read: TGCGCCAGCAGCTTGACAGGGGGCAGGGGGCAGCCC. J is TRBJ1-5 and V is TRBV5-1, with TRBD1 matching 9 bases. The read ends 3 residues shy of where the CDR3 ends; the end is completed using the germline J gene. V shed 1 base and J 7 bases; nucleotides not matched to a gene: 6. CDR1 and CDR2 from the germline V gene are SGHRS and YFSETQ. The CDR3 is 15 amino acids.

A remark on this clone: Sequencing ends 3 residues short of the CDR3 end; the germline J gene provides the rest. The chain recombines TRBV30 with TRBJ2-2; a possible D gene is TRBD1 (6 bases). Germline V lookup: CDR1 GTSNPN, CDR2 SVGIG (reference sequence). V lost 0 bases to trimming and J lost 5 bases, with 10 bases between them. The CDR3 has 14 amino acids. This CDR3 reads CAWSVLRGTGELFF. The sequenced CDR3 bases are TGTGCCTGGAGTGTACTAAGGGGGACCGGGGAG.

To note about this clone: From the germline J gene comes the end of the CDR3, since the read stops 3 residues before it. V gene TRBV29-1 combines with J gene TRBJ2-2; TRBD1 agrees at 10 bases. The CDR3 has 16 residues. V was clipped by 6 bases and J by 6 bases; unmatched bases: 13. The germline V gene has CDR1 SQVTM and CDR2 ANQGSEA. The CDR3 bases that were read are TGCAGCGTGGACCCCCGGACAGGGGGTAAGGCCGGGGAG. Its protein is CSVDPRTGGKAGE. The CDR3 in its entirety is CSVDPRTGGKAGELFF.

As regards this clone: The read is 3 residues too short to cover the CDR3 end, so that end is filled in from the germline J gene. This chain connects TRBV29-1 to TRBJ2-5; 12 bases align to TRBD2. The CDR3 contains 16 residues. V gave up 4 bases and J gave up 4 bases; unmatched junction bases: 10. Germline loops: CDR1 SQVTM, CDR2 ANQGSEA. CDR3 DNA, as far as it was read: TGCAGCGTTGCCCGATATACTAGCGGGAGGAGAGAGACC. It translates to CSVARYTSGRRET. The entire CDR3 sequence reads CSVARYTSGRRETQYF.

A word on this clone: The read finishes 3 residues shy of the CDR3 end, and the germline J gene is used to complete it. The rearrangement uses TRBV6-4 and TRBJ2-1; TRBD2 matches 8 bases. Per germline, CDR1 MRHNA and CDR2 SNTAGT. CDR3 length equals 14 residues. V gave up 4 bases and J gave up 6 bases; unmatched junction bases: 5. The chain's CDR3 is CASSGLAGGNEQFF. The DNA read from the CDR3 is TGTGCCAGCAGTGGGCTAGCGGGTGGCAATGAG.

Concerning this clone: The CDR3 end lies 3 residues beyond the end of the read and is filled in from the germline J gene. This rearrangement joins TRBV30 to TRBJ1-3, with D unclear. There are 12 residues in the CDR3. V was shortened by 4 bases and J by 2 bases, with 6 bases between the two germline ends. CDR1 and CDR2 from the germline V gene are GTSNPN and SVGIG (reference sequence). CDR3 protein: CAWTSAGNTIYF. The covered CDR3 bases are TGTGCCTGGACATCGGCTGGAAACACC. Variable domain in full (rest from reference TRBV30 and TRBJ1-3): SQTIHQWPATLVQPVGSPLSLECTVEGTSNPNLYWYRQAAGRGLQLLFYSVGIGQISSEVPQNLSASRPQDRQFILSSKKLLLSDSGFYLCAWTSAGNTIYFGEGSWLTVV.